Listed here are 5 T cell receptor beta chains from one sample, sequenced in a study of metastatic and nonmetastatic thyroid tumors. TCRdb reprocessed the PCR reads using MiXCR. The table has tens of thousands of clones, about an eighth seen once. Thyroid surgery had not been preceded by any treatment in any patient. The sequenced sample was tumor tissue. The receptor source for this set is a female donor with papillary thyroid cancer or a benign thyroid nodule (not recorded which). Some clones in this sample may be carry-over from other donors' samples.

This clone has at least ten counts. The rearrangement joins TRBV13 to TRBJ2-2; TRBD1 aligns across 10 bases. Germline-derived CDR1 and CDR2 are PRHDT and FYEKMQ (reference sequence). This CDR3 is 15 amino acids long. V trimming: 4 bases; J trimming: 3 bases; junction bases outside the gene matches: 2. The CDR3 spells CASSSTGGHTGELFF. Here the CDR3 DNA reads TGTGCCAGCAGCTCGACAGGGGGCCACACCGGGGAGCTGTTTTTT.

A word on this clone: One base away lies a much larger clone, so this may be a sequencing read error. The V and J genes are TRBV18 and TRBJ1-6; D is undetermined. The germline V gene has CDR1 KGHSH and CDR2 LQKENI. The ends were cut back, 3 bases at V and 13 bases at J, with 13 bases in the middle. The CDR3 extends over 13 amino acids. The CDR3 coding sequence is TGTGCCAGCTCACCTAGACATTCTGATCCCCTCCACTTT. It specifies CASSPRHSDPLHF.

This clone was observed many times. The rearrangement joins TRBV13 to TRBJ2-1; tentative D call: TRBD2 (5 bases). Looked up from germline, CDR1 is PRHDT and CDR2 is FYEKMQ (reference sequence). Trimming pared 4 bases from V and 1 base from J, leaving 14 bases between. The CDR3 consists of 16 residues. The CDR3 loop reads CASSSGVQRSYNEQFF. The DNA of the CDR3 is TGTGCCAGCAGCTCCGGCGTTCAGCGGTCCTACAATGAGCAGTTCTTC.

The V call is TRBV20-1, the J call TRBJ2-7; 10 bases are a match to TRBD2. CDR1 and CDR2 from the germline V gene are DFQATT and SNEGSKA (reference sequence). The CDR3 has 17 amino acids. V was pared by 0 bases and J by 2 bases, with 10 bases of the junction left unmatched. The CDR3 coding sequence is TGCAGTGCTAGAGAATGTGGGGTACTAGCGGGGCCCTACGAGCAGTACTTC. It encodes CSARECGVLAGPYEQYF.

The chain has TRBV11-2 and TRBJ1-2, with TRBD1 identical over 10 bases. The CDR3 has 17 amino acids. Germline CDR1 SGHAT, CDR2 FQNNGV. V was pared by 5 bases and J by 4 bases, with 13 bases of the junction left unmatched. This CDR3 reads CASSGTGASRMGYGYTF. The DNA of the CDR3 is TGTGCCAGCAGCGGGACAGGGGCTTCGCGCATGGGCTATGGCTACACCTTC.